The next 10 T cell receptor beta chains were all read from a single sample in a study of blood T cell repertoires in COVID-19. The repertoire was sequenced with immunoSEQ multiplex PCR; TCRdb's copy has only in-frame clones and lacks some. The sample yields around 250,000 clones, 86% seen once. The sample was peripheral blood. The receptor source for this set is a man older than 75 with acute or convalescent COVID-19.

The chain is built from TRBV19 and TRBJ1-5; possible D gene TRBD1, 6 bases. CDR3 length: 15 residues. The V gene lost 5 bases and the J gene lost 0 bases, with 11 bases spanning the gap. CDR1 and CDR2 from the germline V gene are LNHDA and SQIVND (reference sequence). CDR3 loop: CASSGGAGSNQPQHF. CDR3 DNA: TGTGCCAGTAGTGGGGGGGCCGGTAGCAATCAGCCCCAGCATTTT.

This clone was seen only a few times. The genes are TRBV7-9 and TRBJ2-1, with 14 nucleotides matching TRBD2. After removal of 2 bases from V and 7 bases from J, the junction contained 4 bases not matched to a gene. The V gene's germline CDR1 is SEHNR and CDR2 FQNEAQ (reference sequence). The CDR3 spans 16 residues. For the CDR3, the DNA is TGTGCCAGCAGCTTAACGGGACTAGCGGGAGATAATGAGCAGTTCTTC. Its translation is CASSLTGLAGDNEQFF. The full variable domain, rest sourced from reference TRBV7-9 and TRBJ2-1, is DTGVSQNPRHKITKRGQNVTFRCDPISEHNRLYWYRQTLGQGPEFLTYFQNEAQLEKSRLLSDRFSAERPKGSFSTLEIQRTEQGDSAMYLCASSLTGLAGDNEQFFGPGTRLTVL.

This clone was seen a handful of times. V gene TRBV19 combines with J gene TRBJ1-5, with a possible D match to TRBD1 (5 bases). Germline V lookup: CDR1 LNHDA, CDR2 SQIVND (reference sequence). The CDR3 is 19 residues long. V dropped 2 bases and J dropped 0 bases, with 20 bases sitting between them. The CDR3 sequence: CASSIRGALPPFSNQPQHF. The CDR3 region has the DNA TGTGCCAGTAGTATAAGGGGTGCACTGCCGCCCTTTAGCAATCAGCCCCAGCATTTT.

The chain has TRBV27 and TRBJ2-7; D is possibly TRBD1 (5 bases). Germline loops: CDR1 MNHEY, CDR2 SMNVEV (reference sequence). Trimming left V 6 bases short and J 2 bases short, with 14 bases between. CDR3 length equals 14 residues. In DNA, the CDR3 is TGTGCCAGCAGGATGGGGCAGATTCCCTACGAGCAGTACTTC. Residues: CASRMGQIPYEQYF.

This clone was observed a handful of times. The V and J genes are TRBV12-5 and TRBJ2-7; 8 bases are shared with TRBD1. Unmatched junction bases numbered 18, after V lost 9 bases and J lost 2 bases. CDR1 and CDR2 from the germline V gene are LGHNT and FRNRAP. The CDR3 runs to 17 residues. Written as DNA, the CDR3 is TGTGCTAGCTCCCCCGGGACAGGTTTGTCGGATGCCTACGAGCAGTACTTC. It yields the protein CASSPGTGLSDAYEQYF.

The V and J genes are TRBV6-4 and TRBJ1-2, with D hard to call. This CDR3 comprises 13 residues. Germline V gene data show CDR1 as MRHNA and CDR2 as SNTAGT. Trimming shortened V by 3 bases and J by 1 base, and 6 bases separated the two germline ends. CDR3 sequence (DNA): TGTGCCAGCAGTGAAAACAGTAACTATGGCTACACCTTC. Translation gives CASSENSNYGYTF.

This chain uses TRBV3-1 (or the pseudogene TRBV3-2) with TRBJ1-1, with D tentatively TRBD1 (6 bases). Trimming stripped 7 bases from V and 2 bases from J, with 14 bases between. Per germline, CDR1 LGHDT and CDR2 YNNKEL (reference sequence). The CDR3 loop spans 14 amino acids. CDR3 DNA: TGTGCCAGCACCTCGAGGGGGAAAAACACTGAAGCTTTCTTT. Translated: CASTSRGKNTEAFF.

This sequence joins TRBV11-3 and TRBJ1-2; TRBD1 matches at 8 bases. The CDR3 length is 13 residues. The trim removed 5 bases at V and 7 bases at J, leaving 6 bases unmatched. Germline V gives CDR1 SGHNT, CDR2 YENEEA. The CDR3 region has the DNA TGTGCCAGCAGCCTCTCAGGGGGCGTTGGCTACACCTTC. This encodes CASSLSGGVGYTF.

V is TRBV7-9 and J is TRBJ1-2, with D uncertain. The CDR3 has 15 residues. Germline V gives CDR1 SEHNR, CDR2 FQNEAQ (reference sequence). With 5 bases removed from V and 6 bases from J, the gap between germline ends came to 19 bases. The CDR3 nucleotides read TGTGCCAGCAGCCCAATGGCCGGTGAGGTTGATGGCTACACCTTC. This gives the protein CASSPMAGEVDGYTF.

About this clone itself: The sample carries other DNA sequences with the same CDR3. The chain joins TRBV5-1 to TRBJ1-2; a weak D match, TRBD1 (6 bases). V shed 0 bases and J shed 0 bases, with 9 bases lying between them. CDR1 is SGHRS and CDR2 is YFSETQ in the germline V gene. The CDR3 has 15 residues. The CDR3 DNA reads TGCGCCAGCAGCTTGGCCAGGGGAGCTAACTATGGCTACACCTTC. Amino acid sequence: CASSLARGANYGYTF.